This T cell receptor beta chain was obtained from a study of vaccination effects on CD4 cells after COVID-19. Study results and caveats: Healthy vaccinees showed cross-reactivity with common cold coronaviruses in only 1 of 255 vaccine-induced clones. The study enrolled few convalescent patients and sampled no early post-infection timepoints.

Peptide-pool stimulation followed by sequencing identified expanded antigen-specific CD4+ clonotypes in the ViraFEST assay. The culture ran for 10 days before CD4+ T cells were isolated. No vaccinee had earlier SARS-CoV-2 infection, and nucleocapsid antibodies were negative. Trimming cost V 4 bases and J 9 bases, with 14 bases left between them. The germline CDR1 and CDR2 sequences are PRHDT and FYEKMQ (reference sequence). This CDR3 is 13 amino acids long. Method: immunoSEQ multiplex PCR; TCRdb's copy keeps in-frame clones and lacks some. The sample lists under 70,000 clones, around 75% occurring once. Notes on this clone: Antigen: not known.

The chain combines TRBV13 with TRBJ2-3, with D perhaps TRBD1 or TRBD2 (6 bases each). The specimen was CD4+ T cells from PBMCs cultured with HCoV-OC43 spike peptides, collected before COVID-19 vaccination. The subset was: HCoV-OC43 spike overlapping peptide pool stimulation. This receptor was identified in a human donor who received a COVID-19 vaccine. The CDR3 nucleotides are TGTGCCAGCAGCTCTAGAGGGGGGAACACGCAGTATTTT. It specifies CASSSRGGNTQYF.